This T cell receptor beta chain is from a study of shared clonotypes between healthy human individuals. The CDR3 has 14 residues. The V end was cut by 2 bases, the J end by 1 base, with 9 bases between. Germline V gene sequence: CDR1 MNHEY, CDR2 SVGAGI. Method: immunoSEQ multiplex PCR; TCRdb's copy keeps in-frame clones and lacks some. This table has some 320,000 clones, about nine tenths appearing once. The chain has TRBV6-5 and TRBJ2-7, with D tentatively TRBD2 (6 bases). The source is a man aged 18 to 29 in good health. The sample comprised memory CD8+ T cells sorted from blood. The subset denotes: CD45RO+ cells pooled with CCR7-negative TemRA cells. CDR3 sequence: CASSYVGGSYEQYF. Written as DNA, the CDR3 is TGTGCCAGCAGTTACGTGGGAGGATCCTACGAGCAGTACTTC.